The 3 T cell receptor beta chains reported below all come from one sample, sequenced in a study of cytomegalovirus exposure and HLA in healthy donors (dated by TCRdb to 2017 to 2019). Libraries came from the immunoSEQ multiplex PCR assay. For the multiplex PCR, a mixture combining 60 forward primers for TCR Vbeta segments and 13 reverse primers for TCR Jbeta segments was used. The table was pulled from immuneACCESS by TCRdb, which kept in-frame rearrangements only. Such tables lose some clones; where checked, under half of the loss comes from unresolved V genes, and the rest has no known cause. The sample data list about 150,000 clones, and 70% to 90% of these were observed just once. Jointly, the top ten make up around 2% of the sample. Sequencing used PBMCs. These receptor sequences come from a woman younger than 30 in good health and CMV-seronegative.

V usage is TRBV28 and J usage is TRBJ2-4; 8 bases fit TRBD1. The CDR3 extends over 16 amino acids. CDR1 and CDR2 (germline): MDHEN, SYDVKM. V shed 3 bases and J 8 bases; nucleotides not matched to a gene: 12. The CDR3 DNA reads as TGTGCCAGCAGTTTGGCCGGCCCCGGGACAGGTGACATTCAGTACTTC. Translating gives CASSLAGPGTGDIQYF.

This clone has just one count. The J gene is TRBJ1-6, the V gene TRBV15; 8 bases align to TRBD1. This CDR3 has 14 amino acids. V shed 6 bases, J shed 4 bases, and the junction held 2 bases outside the gene matches. Per the germline V gene, CDR1 is LNHNV and CDR2 is YYDKDF (reference sequence). The CDR3 DNA reads TGTGCCACCAGGACAGGGGAGTATAATTCACCCCTCCACTTT. This codes for CATRTGEYNSPLHF.

This chain uses TRBV2 with TRBJ2-5; TRBD1 aligns across 8 bases. CDR3 length equals 15 residues. The V and J ends lost 3 bases and 1 base, in that order; junction bases with no gene match: 4. Germline CDR1 reads SNHLY; CDR2 reads FYNNEI. Written as DNA, the CDR3 is TGTGCCAGCAGTGATCAGGGGGCAGGCCAAGAGACCCAGTACTTC. It yields the protein CASSDQGAGQETQYF.